One and the same sample provided the 21 T cell receptor beta chains below, sequenced in a study of blood T cell repertoires in COVID-19. Generated by immunoSEQ multiplex PCR, the TCRdb table keeps only in-frame clones and is missing some. The table lists roughly 170,000 clones, about 86% of them singletons. Material for sequencing was peripheral blood. The source is a man between 65 and 85 years old with active or convalescent COVID-19.

The gene calls are TRBV28 and TRBJ2-7; 7 bases match TRBD1. V dropped 5 bases and J dropped 0; count of bases not matched to a gene: 7. Germline assignment: CDR1 MDHEN and CDR2 SYDVKM. CDR3 length equals 15 residues. Here the CDR3 DNA reads TGTGCCAGCAGTCAACCGGGACAGAGCTCCTACGAGCAGTACTTC. Protein product: CASSQPGQSSYEQYF.

V usage is TRBV30 and J usage is TRBJ1-1; 7 bases map to TRBD1. With V trimmed by 4 bases and J by 1 base, 6 bases remained unmatched. Germline CDR1 is GTSNPN and CDR2 is SVGIG (reference sequence). CDR3 length: 14 residues. The DNA of the CDR3 is TGTGCCTGGACTCGGGGACAGAGGAACACTGAAGCTTTCTTT. It translates to CAWTRGQRNTEAFF.

The rearrangement joins TRBV6-6 to TRBJ2-7, with 11 bases fitting TRBD2. This CDR3 has 16 residues. The V gene end was trimmed by 4 bases and the J gene end by 3 bases; junction bases not matched to a gene: 8. Looked up from germline, CDR1 is MNHNY and CDR2 is SVGAGI (reference sequence). The CDR3: CASSLGTSGSVYEQYF. The CDR3 nucleotides are TGTGCCAGCAGTTTGGGGACTAGCGGCTCAGTCTACGAGCAGTACTTC.

The table lists this clone with a few counts. The chain couples TRBV10-3 to TRBJ2-5; 13 bases are shared with TRBD2. This CDR3 comprises 14 residues. Germline CDR1 and CDR2: ENHRY and SYGVKD. V lost 7 bases, J lost 3 bases, and 2 bases stayed unmatched. In DNA, the CDR3 is TGTGCCATCAAGGGGACTAGCGGGGAAGAGACCCAGTACTTC. Its protein product is CAIKGTSGEETQYF.

V is TRBV5-4 and J is TRBJ2-2; 7 nucleotides align to TRBD1. Germline CDR1 and CDR2: SGHNT and YYREEE (reference sequence). V shed 0 bases, J shed 0 bases, and the junction held 5 bases outside the gene matches. The CDR3 runs 17 residues. The DNA for the CDR3 is TGTGCCAGCAGCTTGGCCCGGGACAGCGCGAACACCGGGGAGCTGTTTTTT. Translating gives CASSLARDSANTGELFF.

Regarding this clone: The junction departs from the called germline gene at one end, perhaps through a read error. The rearrangement joins TRBV7-7 to TRBJ2-5; either TRBD1 or TRBD2 may fit D (5 bases each). Germline V gives CDR1 SSHAT, CDR2 FNYEAQ (reference sequence). The CDR3 is 16 residues long. CDR3 region: CASSLAWTTEKETQYF. For the CDR3, the DNA is TGTGCTAGCAGCTTAGCGTGGACGACAGAGAAAGAGACCCAGTACTTC. Using reference TRBV7-7 and TRBJ2-5 for the parts outside the CDR3, the full variable domain is GAGVSQSPRYKVTKRGQDVTLRCDPISSHATLYWYQQALGQGPEFLTYFNYEAQPDKSGLPSDRFSAERPEGSISTLTIQRTEQRDSAMYRCASSLAWTTEKETQYFGPGTRLLVL.

V gene TRBV7-3 combines with J gene TRBJ2-2; D is undetermined. The germline CDR1 and CDR2 sequences are SGHTA and FQGTGA. Trimming stripped 5 bases from V and 1 base from J, with 8 bases between. The CDR3 runs to 14 residues. CDR3 sequence reads: CASSPKRNTGELFF. CDR3 bases: TGTGCCAGCAGCCCTAAGCGGAACACCGGGGAGCTGTTTTTT.

The chain combines TRBV5-1 with TRBJ2-2; tentative D call: TRBD1 (6 bases). The CDR3 spans 16 residues. V was clipped by 0 bases and J by 0 bases, with 9 bases between them. The germline V gene has CDR1 SGHRS and CDR2 YFSETQ. The CDR3 spells CASSLVPGANTGELFF. CDR3 nucleotides: TGCGCCAGCAGCTTGGTTCCAGGGGCGAACACCGGGGAGCTGTTTTTT.

The rearrangement links TRBV7-2 to TRBJ1-4, with TRBD1 identical over 7 bases. V gave up 4 bases and J gave up 4 bases; unmatched junction bases: 9. CDR3 size: 16 residues. CDR1 SGHTA and CDR2 FQGNSA come from the germline V gene. This CDR3 reads CASSSHPTGINEKLFF. CDR3 DNA sequence: TGTGCCAGCAGCTCCCACCCGACAGGGATTAATGAAAAACTGTTTTTT.

The genes are TRBV9 and TRBJ2-7; TRBD2 aligns across 8 bases. CDR3 length: 16 residues. V was clipped by 4 bases and J by 2 bases; unmatched bases: 11. CDR1 and CDR2 from the germline V gene are SGDLS and YYNGEE. DNA for the CDR3: TGTGCCAGCAGCCCGGCGGGGGGCGTCCGGACCTACGAGCAGTACTTC. Translated, it gives CASSPAGGVRTYEQYF.

The rearrangement uses TRBV30 and TRBJ1-6; TRBD1 is a possible D gene (5 bases). The CDR3 is 13 residues long. Germline V CDR1 and CDR2: GTSNPN, SVGIG (reference sequence). The V gene lost 5 bases and the J gene lost 8 bases, with 13 bases spanning the gap. CDR3 nucleotide sequence: TGTGCCTGGGGGCGGGACCTGGATTCACCCCTCCACTTT. Residues: CAWGRDLDSPLHF.

The rearrangement links TRBV7-2 to TRBJ2-7; 10 bases are a match to TRBD2. Trimming took 1 base from V and 5 from J; bases not matched to a gene: 5. This CDR3 spans 15 amino acids. Germline V gene data show CDR1 as SGHTA and CDR2 as FQGNSA. The CDR3 sequence is CASSLVAGGFHEQYF. DNA of the CDR3: TGTGCCAGCAGCTTAGTAGCGGGAGGTTTCCACGAGCAGTACTTC.

The rearrangement uses TRBV18 and TRBJ1-4; D perhaps matches TRBD1 (5 bases). This CDR3 has 15 residues. V dropped 6 bases and J dropped 7 bases, with 18 bases sitting between them. From germline, CDR1 is KGHSH and CDR2 LQKENI. The chain's CDR3 is CASSPRTGGSEKLFF. CDR3 bases: TGTGCCAGCTCCCCTCGCACGGGGGGAAGTGAAAAACTGTTTTTT.

The chain links TRBV27 to TRBJ1-1; 7 nucleotides align to TRBD1. With V trimmed by 6 bases and J by 1 base, 5 bases remained unmatched. Germline CDR1 and CDR2: MNHEY and SMNVEV (reference sequence). The CDR3 runs to 14 residues. The CDR3 loop is CASSPGQKNTEAFF. The CDR3 coding sequence is TGTGCCAGCAGCCCGGGACAGAAGAACACTGAAGCTTTCTTT.

This rearrangement joins TRBV4-1 to TRBJ1-2; 10 bases align to TRBD1. CDR3 size: 15 residues. V was pared by 1 base and J by 8 bases, with 7 bases of the junction left unmatched. CDR1 is MGHRA and CDR2 is YSYEKL in the germline V gene. This chain's CDR3 is CASSQGGDRGSGYTF. The CDR3 bases are TGCGCCAGCAGCCAAGGGGGGGACAGGGGCAGCGGCTACACCTTC.

The chain joins TRBV7-9 to TRBJ1-3; maybe TRBD1 (5 bases). CDR1 and CDR2 from the germline V gene are SEHNR and FQNEAQ (reference sequence). Trimming cost V 6 bases and J 0 bases, with 12 bases left between them. The CDR3 spans 15 residues. CDR3 in amino acids: CASRPPGNSGNTIYF. The DNA of the CDR3 is TGTGCCAGCAGACCACCAGGGAACTCTGGAAACACCATATATTTT.

The chain combines TRBV7-3 with TRBJ2-1; 10 nucleotides align to TRBD2. V shed 5 bases and J 3 bases; nucleotides not matched to a gene: 7. Germline CDR1 reads SGHTA; CDR2 reads FQGTGA. CDR3 length: 16 residues. The CDR3 sequence: CASSPQAGGRYNEQFF. In DNA, the CDR3 is TGTGCCAGCAGCCCGCAAGCGGGAGGGCGCTACAATGAGCAGTTCTTC.

The rearrangement joins TRBV4-3 to TRBJ2-4; 8 bases match TRBD1. The germline V gene encodes CDR1 LGHNA and CDR2 YSLEER. The trim removed 4 bases at V and 6 bases at J, leaving 5 bases unmatched. The CDR3 loop spans 14 amino acids. The CDR3: CASSLRTGRNIQYF. CDR3 nucleotide sequence: TGCGCCAGCAGCCTCCGGACAGGGAGAAACATTCAGTACTTC.

The rearrangement joins TRBV4-1 to TRBJ2-5; tentative D call: TRBD2 (6 bases). The ends were cut back, 4 bases at V and 5 bases at J, with 11 bases in the middle. The CDR3 is made up of 13 amino acids. The germline CDR1 and CDR2 sequences are MGHRA and YSYEKL. The CDR3 reads CASSLQEGETQYF. The CDR3 DNA sequence: TGCGCCAGCAGCCTCCAGGAGGGGGAGACCCAGTACTTC.

This clone is a singleton in its sample. The CDR3 coding sequence is TGTGCCAGCAGTCCGGGACTAGCGGAGCTAGCCAAAAACATTCAGTACTTC. It translates to CASSPGLAELAKNIQYF. The rearrangement uses TRBV27 and TRBJ2-4, with 11 positions matching TRBD2. The V segment lost 5 bases and the J segment 0 bases; nucleotides outside the gene matches: 6. This CDR3 contains 17 residues. The germline V gene encodes CDR1 MNHEY and CDR2 SMNVEV (reference sequence).

This clone was counted many times. The rearrangement links TRBV10-2 to TRBJ1-6, with D tentatively TRBD1 (6 bases). There are 13 residues in the CDR3. V was clipped by 7 bases and J by 6 bases, with 10 bases between them. CDR1 is WSHSY and CDR2 is SAAADI in the germline V gene. CDR3 coding DNA: TGCGCCAGCACTGGACAGCCTAATTCACCCCTCCACTTT. Its translation: CASTGQPNSPLHF.